This T cell receptor (beta chain) was observed in a study of shared clonotypes between healthy human individuals (TCRdb year 2020). About the investigation overall: The cohort included a few men and a couple of women between 18 and 49 years of age. To estimate repertoire size and how much clonotypes are shared between individuals, the study performed deep sequencing of blood TCR repertoires from a few healthy adults. Per donor, three plates each were used for CD4 naive and CD4 memory, two for CD8 naive, and one for CD8 memory. To increase sequencing depth and limit assay-specific biases, TCR repertoire library preparation and sequencing were carried out by different laboratories using diverse techniques. Each donor's leukapheresis produced roughly between roughly 0.85 and 10 billion PBMCs. What the work shows at the level of the full study, not this receptor alone: Sharing across several donors was observed for approximately 4.6% of naive CD4, over 3% of naive CD8, over 2% of memory CD4, and approximately 0.41% of memory CD8 clonotypes. Incomplete sequencing was indicated by rarefaction of sorted-subset datasets, despite the large sequencing depth. Naive subsets generally had larger estimated clonotype richness than memory subsets. Only blood was sampled, and tissue TCR repertoires likely differ from those in blood. Because the study included only a small number of donors, the genetic and exposure-history diversity represented was limited. Clonotypes shared by all four sorted-subset donors showed higher generation probabilities than non-shared clonotypes. Based on pairwise subsampling, the degree of clonotype sharing among donors was expected to be affected by sequencing depth.

The CDR3 contains 13 residues, cysteine and phenylalanine counted. Just the 39-base CDR3 DNA is kept, in frame starting at base 1. Looking up the germline V gene yields CDR1 SGHDN and CDR2 FVKESK. TCR CDR3 regions were amplified from genomic DNA by multiplex PCR using the deep immunoSEQ assay. Extracted genomic DNA from each cell subset was distributed evenly across all wells of several immunoSEQ 96-well plates, and each plate was treated as a replicate. For sorted subsets, about 210 ng of genomic DNA, equivalent to 30,000 or so T cell genomes, went into each replicate PCR. Purified libraries were quantified with a Qubit 3.0 fluorometer, sized on a Bioanalyzer 2100, and re-quantified with the KAPA Library Quantification kit. Every immunoSEQ 96-well plate was sequenced on a dedicated single-read 150-cycle Illumina NextSeq 550 flow cell. From the authors' description of their analysis: Because only junctional sequences without quality scores were contained in the immunoSEQ output, filtering matching that applied to full-length reads could not be performed. Sequences were annotated with PyIR, a Python wrapper for IgBLAST v1.9, using IMGT germline references to assign V/J genes and CDR3. Reads with weak V/J assignments (E-value above 1e-6), missing CDR3, stop codons, out-of-frame junctions, or ambiguous translated residues were removed. V3J clonotypes were defined as sequences sharing the same inferred V gene, J gene, and CDR3 amino acid sequence. To compute the percentage overlap between repertoires, the number of shared unique clonotypes was divided by the size of the smaller repertoire. Three approaches were used to assess repertoire richness: RTK rarefaction, the Chao1 estimator, and Recon v2.1 estimates of unobserved clonotypes. Generation probabilities were computed with OLGA for all TCRbeta clonotypes obtained by the gDNA method from several donors. Entries here come from immuneACCESS through TCRdb and include only in-frame sequences with V and J called. Some clones fail to appear in such tables; in the studies checked, an unresolved V gene covers under half of the shortfall, and the cause of the remainder is unknown. That table supplies the V and J calls and clone size; D and trimming were determined from the DNA. The sample table records around 1,900,000 clones; around 93% of these occur just once. Jointly, the top ten make up about 1.7% of the sample.

Turning to this clone: No cognate antigen has been identified for it. One end of the junction fails to match germline, which may point to a read error.

CD8 naive samples were obtained by positive selection for CCR7 among CD45RO-negative cells, yielding a CD45RA+CCR7+ population from which TemRA cells were excluded. The donors were healthy, HIV-negative adults who had no recently reported acute infections or vaccinations. Every donor was a Caucasian adult residing in Nashville, Tennessee, USA. After blood collection by leukapheresis, PBMCs were isolated using Ficoll-Histopaque density gradient centrifugation and then cryopreserved in the vapor phase of liquid nitrogen. Analytical flow cytometry was used to check the purity and quantity of each magnetically sorted T cell population. From each sorted fraction, genomic DNA was isolated and quantified by UV absorbance on a Nanodrop 2000c.

The receptor's source is a man younger than 35 in good health. Some clones in this sample may be carry-over from other donors' samples. The chain uses TRBV14 and TRBJ1-2; no D segment can be confidently identified. Sample: naive CD8+ T cells from PBMCs. The sample's cell subset or site label, in plain terms: CD45RA+CCR7+. CDR3 region: CASSLDPDYSYTF. The DNA sequence reads TGTGCCAGCAGCCTAGACCCAGACTATAGCTACACCTTC.